These 4 T cell receptor beta chains came from one sample sequenced in a study of cytotoxic CD8 clonotypes in ibrutinib-treated CLL. The repertoire was sequenced with immunoSEQ multiplex PCR; TCRdb's copy has only in-frame clones and lacks some. The sample holds 150,000 to 200,000 clones, over 75% seen once. The starting material was PBMCs, obtained at disease progression, from a patient treated with ibrutinib. All receptors derive from a human donor with chronic lymphocytic leukemia.

V is TRBV4-2 and J is TRBJ2-7; 16 bases line up with TRBD2. This CDR3 contains 16 residues. Germline V gene sequence: CDR1 LGHNA, CDR2 YNFKEQ. After removal of 0 bases from V and 4 bases from J, the junction contained 0 bases not matched to a gene. DNA of the CDR3: TGTGCCAGCAGCCAAGAGGGACTAGCGGGAGGGTACGAGCAGTACTTC. This translates into CASSQEGLAGGYEQYF.

This clone was seen a few times. The genes are TRBV6-4 and TRBJ2-3; D gene uncertain. The CDR3 length is 11 residues. Per germline, CDR1 MRHNA and CDR2 SNTAGT. Trimming pared 9 bases from V and 5 bases from J, leaving 9 bases between. DNA for the CDR3: TGTGCCAGTTCGGTGGGAGATACGCAGTATTTT. Protein product: CASSVGDTQYF.

The chain uses TRBV7-8 and TRBJ2-3; possible D gene TRBD2, 6 bases. V lost 1 base to trimming and J lost 6 bases, with 14 bases between them. Germline CDR1 SGHVS, CDR2 FQNEAQ. This CDR3 is 15 amino acids long. In DNA, the CDR3 is TGTGCCAGCAGCTTAGTTGGGGGGAGTACGGATACGCAGTATTTT. The encoded protein is CASSLVGGSTDTQYF.

The gene calls are TRBV27 and TRBJ2-7, with D maybe TRBD1 (6 bases). The germline CDR1 and CDR2 sequences are MNHEY and SMNVEV (reference sequence). V was shortened by 5 bases and J by 6 bases, with 26 bases between the two germline ends. CDR3 length: 17 amino acids. The CDR3 bases are TGTGCCAGCAGTCAGTACAGACAGGAATCCTCTCTCTCCGAGCAGTACTTC. It encodes CASSQYRQESSLSEQYF.